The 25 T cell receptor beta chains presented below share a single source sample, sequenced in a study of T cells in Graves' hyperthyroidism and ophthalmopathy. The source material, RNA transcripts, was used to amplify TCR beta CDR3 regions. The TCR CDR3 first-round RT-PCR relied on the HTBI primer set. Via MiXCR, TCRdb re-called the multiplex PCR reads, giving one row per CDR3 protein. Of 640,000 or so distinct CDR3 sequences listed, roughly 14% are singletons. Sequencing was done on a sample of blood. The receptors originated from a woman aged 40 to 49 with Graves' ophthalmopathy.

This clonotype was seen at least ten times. The CDR3 sequence: CATSRDPRTANQYF. Here the CDR3 DNA reads TGTGCCACCAGCAGAGATCCCCGGACAGCCAATCAGTACTTC. The gene calls are TRBV15 and TRBJ2-4; maybe TRBD1 (6 bases). The germline gives CDR1 LNHNV, CDR2 YYDKDF (reference sequence). Trimming left V 0 bases short and J 12 bases short, with 15 bases between. The CDR3 covers 14 residues.

CDR3 sequence: CASSLSILAGMGENIQYF. The CDR3, as DNA: TGTGCCAGCAGTTTATCGATATTGGCGGGAATGGGGGAAAACATTCAGTACTTC. This rearrangement joins TRBV27 to TRBJ2-4; TRBD2 might be the D (6 bases). The CDR3 sequence is 18 residues long. V gave up 0 bases and J gave up 5 bases, with 20 bases separating them. Germline CDR1 reads MNHEY; CDR2 reads SMNVEV (reference sequence).

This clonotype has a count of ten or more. DNA of the CDR3: TGTGCCAGCAGCTTGGGGGCGCTAGCGGGGGTATCCTACGAGCAGTACTTC. It codes for CASSLGALAGVSYEQYF. The chain employs TRBV11-1 and TRBJ2-7; 10 nucleotides align to TRBD2. Losses at the gene ends were 3 bases for V and 1 base for J; bases not matched to a gene: 9. The CDR3 has 17 residues. Germline V gene lookup returns CDR1 SGHAT and CDR2 FQDESV (reference sequence).

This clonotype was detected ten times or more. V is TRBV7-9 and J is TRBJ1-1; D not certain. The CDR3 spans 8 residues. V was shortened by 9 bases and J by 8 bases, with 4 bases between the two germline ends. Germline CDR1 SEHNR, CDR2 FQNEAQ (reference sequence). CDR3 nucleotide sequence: TGTGCCAGGGGAGAAGCTTTCTTT. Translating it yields CARGEAFF. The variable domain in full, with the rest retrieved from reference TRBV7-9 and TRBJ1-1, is DTGVSQNPRHKITKRGQNVTFRCDPISEHNRLYWYRQTLGQGPEFLTYFQNEAQLEKSRLLSDRFSAERPKGSFSTLEIQRTEQGDSAMYLCARGEAFFGQGTRLTVV.

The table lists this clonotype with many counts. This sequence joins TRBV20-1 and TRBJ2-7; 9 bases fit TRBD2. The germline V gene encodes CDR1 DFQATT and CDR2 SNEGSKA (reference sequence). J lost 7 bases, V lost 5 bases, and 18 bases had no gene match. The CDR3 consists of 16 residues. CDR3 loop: CSAPTPVAGVKEEQYF. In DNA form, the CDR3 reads TGCAGTGCTCCTACCCCGGTAGCGGGAGTTAAAGAAGAGCAGTACTTC.

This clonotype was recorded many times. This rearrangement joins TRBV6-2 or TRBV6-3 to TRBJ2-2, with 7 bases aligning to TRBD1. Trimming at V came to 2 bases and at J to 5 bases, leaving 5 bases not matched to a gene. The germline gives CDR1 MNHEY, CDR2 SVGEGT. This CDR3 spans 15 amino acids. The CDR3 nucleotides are TGTGCCAGCAGTTACAGACAGGGTTTAACCGGGGAGCTGTTTTTT. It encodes CASSYRQGLTGELFF.

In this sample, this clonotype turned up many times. The chain's CDR3 is CASSTQPQGAYGYTF. CDR3 sequence (DNA): TGTGCCAGCAGCACTCAACCGCAAGGGGCCTATGGCTACACCTTC. The rearrangement joins TRBV14 to TRBJ1-2, with D perhaps matching TRBD1 (5 bases). V dropped 5 bases and J dropped 4 bases, with 17 bases sitting between them. The germline gives CDR1 SGHDN, CDR2 FVKESK. The CDR3 contains 15 residues.

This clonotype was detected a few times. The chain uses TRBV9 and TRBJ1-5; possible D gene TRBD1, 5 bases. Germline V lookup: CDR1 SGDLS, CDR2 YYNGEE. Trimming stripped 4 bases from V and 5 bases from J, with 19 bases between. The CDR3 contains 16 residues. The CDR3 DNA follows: TGTGCCAGCAGCCTAGGGCAGGGTACTTCCGATCAGCCCCAGCATTTT. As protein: CASSLGQGTSDQPQHF. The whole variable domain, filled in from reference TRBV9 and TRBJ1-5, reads DSGVTQTPKHLITATGQRVTLRCSPRSGDLSVYWYQQSLDQGLQFLIQYYNGEERAKGNILERFSAQQFPDLHSELNLSSLELGDSALYFCASSLGQGTSDQPQHFGDGTRLSIL.

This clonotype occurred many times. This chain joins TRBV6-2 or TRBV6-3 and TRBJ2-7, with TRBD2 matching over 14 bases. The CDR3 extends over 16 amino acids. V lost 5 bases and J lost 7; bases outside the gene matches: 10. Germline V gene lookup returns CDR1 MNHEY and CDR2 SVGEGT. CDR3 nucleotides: TGTGCCAGCAGTGATGGGACTAGCGGGGGCATTAATGAGCAGTACTTC. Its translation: CASSDGTSGGINEQYF.

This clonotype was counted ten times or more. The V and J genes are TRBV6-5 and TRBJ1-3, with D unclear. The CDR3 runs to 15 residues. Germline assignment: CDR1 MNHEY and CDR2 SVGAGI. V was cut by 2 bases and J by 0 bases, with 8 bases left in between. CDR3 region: CASSYDGTSGNTIYF. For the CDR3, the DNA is TGTGCCAGCAGTTACGACGGAACCTCTGGAAACACCATATATTTT.

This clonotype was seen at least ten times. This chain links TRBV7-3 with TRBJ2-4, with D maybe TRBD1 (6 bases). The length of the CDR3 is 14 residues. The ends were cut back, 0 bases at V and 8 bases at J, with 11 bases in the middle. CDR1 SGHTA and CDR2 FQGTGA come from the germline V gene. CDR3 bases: TGTGCCAGCAGCTTAACAGGGGGTGGTGACATTCAGTACTTC. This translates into CASSLTGGGDIQYF. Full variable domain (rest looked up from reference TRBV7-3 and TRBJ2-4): GAGVSQTPSNKVTEKGKYVELRCDPISGHTALYWYRQSLGQGPEFLIYFQGTGAADDSGLPNDRFFAVRPEGSVSTLKIQRTERGDSAVYLCASSLTGGGDIQYFGAGTRLSVL.

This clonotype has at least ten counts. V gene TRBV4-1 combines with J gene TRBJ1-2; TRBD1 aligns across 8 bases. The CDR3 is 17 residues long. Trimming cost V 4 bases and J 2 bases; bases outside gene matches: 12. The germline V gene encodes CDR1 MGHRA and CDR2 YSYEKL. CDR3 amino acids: CASSLDHRQGINYGYTF. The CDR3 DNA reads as TGCGCCAGCAGCCTCGACCATCGACAGGGGATAAACTATGGCTACACCTTC.

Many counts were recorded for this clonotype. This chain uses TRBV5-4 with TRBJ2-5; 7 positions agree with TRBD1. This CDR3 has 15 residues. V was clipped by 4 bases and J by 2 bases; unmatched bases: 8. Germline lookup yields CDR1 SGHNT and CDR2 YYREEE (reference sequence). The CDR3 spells CASSQGTDLQETQYF. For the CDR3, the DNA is TGTGCCAGCAGCCAAGGGACAGACCTTCAAGAGACCCAGTACTTC.

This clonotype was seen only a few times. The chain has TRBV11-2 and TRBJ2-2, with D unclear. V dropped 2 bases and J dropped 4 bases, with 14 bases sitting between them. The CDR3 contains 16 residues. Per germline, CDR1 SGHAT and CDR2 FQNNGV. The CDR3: CASSLLAIYSTGELFF. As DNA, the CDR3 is TGTGCCAGCAGCTTATTAGCAATATACTCCACCGGGGAGCTGTTTTTT.

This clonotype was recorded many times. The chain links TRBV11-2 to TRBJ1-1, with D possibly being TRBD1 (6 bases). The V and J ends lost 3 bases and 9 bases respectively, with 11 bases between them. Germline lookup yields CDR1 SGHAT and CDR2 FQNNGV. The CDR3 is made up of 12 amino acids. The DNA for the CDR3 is TGTGCCAGCAGCTTCAGAACAGGGAAAGCTTTCTTT. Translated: CASSFRTGKAFF.

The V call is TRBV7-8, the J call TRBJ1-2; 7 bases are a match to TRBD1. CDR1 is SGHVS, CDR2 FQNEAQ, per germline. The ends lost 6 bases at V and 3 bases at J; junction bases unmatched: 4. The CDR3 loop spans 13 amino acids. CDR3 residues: CASRRRGHYGYTF. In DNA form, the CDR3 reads TGTGCCAGCAGGAGGAGGGGGCACTATGGCTACACCTTC.

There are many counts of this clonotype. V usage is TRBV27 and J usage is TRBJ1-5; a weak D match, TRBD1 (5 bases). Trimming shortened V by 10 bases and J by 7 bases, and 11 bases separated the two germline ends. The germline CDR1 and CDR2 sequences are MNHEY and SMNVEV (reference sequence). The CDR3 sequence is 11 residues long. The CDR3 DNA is TGTGCCAACGGGGCAGAACAGCCCCAGCATTTT. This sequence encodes CANGAEQPQHF.

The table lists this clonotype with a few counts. The CDR3 nucleotides read TGTGCCAGCAGCTCCCAGGCTGGGACAGGGAAGTATGGCTACACCTTC. Protein sequence: CASSSQAGTGKYGYTF. The chain employs TRBV7-8 and TRBJ1-2; 9 bases are shared with TRBD1. Germline loops: CDR1 SGHVS, CDR2 FQNEAQ. With 4 bases clipped from V and 5 bases from J, the junction kept 11 bases outside the gene matches. The CDR3 is 16 amino acids. Drawing the rest from reference TRBV7-8 and TRBJ1-2, the complete variable domain is GAGVSQSPRYKVAKRGQDVALRCDPISGHVSLFWYQQALGQGPEFLTYFQNEAQLDKSGLPSDRFFAERPEGSVSTLKIQRTQQEDSAVYLCASSSQAGTGKYGYTFGSGTRLTVV.

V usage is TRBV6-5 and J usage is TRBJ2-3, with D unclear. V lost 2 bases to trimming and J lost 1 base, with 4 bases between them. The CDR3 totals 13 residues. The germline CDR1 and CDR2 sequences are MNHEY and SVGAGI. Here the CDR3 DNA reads TGTGCCAGCAGTTACCGGGGCACAGATACGCAGTATTTT. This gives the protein CASSYRGTDTQYF.

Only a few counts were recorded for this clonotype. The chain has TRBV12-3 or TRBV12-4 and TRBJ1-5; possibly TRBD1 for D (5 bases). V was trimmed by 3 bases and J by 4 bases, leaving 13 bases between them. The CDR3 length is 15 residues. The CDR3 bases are TGTGCCAGCAGTTTTTCTGCAGGGCCAAATCAGCCCCAGCATTTT. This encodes CASSFSAGPNQPQHF.

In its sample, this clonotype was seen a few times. The CDR3 DNA reads as TGTGCCAGCAGTAGACTAGCGGGAGGGTTTGGGGCCAACGTCCTGACTTTC. Protein sequence: CASSRLAGGFGANVLTF. The chain has TRBV6-4 and TRBJ2-6, with 14 bases that match TRBD2. This CDR3 has 17 amino acids. Germline V gives CDR1 MRHNA, CDR2 SNTAGT. J gave up 3 bases and V 5 bases, and 3 bases lay outside the gene matches.

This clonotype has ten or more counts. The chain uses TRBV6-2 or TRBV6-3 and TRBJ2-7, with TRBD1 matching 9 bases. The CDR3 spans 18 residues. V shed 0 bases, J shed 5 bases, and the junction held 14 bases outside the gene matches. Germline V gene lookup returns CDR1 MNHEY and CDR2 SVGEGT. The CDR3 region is CASSYSGSKGTGKDEQYF. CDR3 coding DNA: TGTGCCAGCAGTTACTCCGGATCAAAAGGGACAGGGAAGGACGAGCAGTACTTC.

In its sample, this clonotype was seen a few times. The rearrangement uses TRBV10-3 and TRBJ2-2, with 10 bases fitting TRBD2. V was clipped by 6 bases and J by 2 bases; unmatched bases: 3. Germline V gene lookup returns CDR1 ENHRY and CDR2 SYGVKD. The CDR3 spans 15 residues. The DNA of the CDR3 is TGTGCCATCAGCACTAGCGGGGATAACACCGGGGAGCTGTTTTTT. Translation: CAISTSGDNTGELFF.

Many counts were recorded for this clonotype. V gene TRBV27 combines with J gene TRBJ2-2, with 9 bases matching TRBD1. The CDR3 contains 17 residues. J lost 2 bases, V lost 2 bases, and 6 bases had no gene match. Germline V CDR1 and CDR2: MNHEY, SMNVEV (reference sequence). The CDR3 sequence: CASSLRTGESNTGELFF. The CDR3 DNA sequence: TGTGCCAGCAGTTTAAGGACAGGGGAGAGCAACACCGGGGAGCTGTTTTTT.

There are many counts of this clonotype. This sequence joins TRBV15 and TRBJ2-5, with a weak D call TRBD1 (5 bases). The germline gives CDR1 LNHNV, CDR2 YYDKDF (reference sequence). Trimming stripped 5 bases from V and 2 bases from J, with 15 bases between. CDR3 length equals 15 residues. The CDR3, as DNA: TGTGCCACCAGCGGAATCCAGGGAAGACAAGAGACCCAGTACTTC. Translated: CATSGIQGRQETQYF.